This TCR beta chain was recovered during a study of blood T cell repertoires in COVID-19. In the original analysis: Estimation of nucleated cell counts relied on the amplification of reference gene primers. Data came from immunoSEQ multiplex PCR; TCRdb stores just in-frame clones and leaves some out. V, J and clone size reflect that table, while D and trimming were determined from the DNA. The sample lists over 300,000 clones, around 85% occurring once. The CDR3 extends over 16 amino acids. J gave up 2 bases and V 0 bases, and 2 bases lay outside the gene matches. Germline CDR1 is LGHDT and CDR2 is YNNKEL (reference sequence).

The clonotype originates from a human donor in a cohort sampled during active COVID-19. The chain links TRBV3-1 (or the pseudogene TRBV3-2) to TRBJ2-2, with 8 bases lining up with TRBD1. Sequences were obtained from peripheral blood. The CDR3 DNA sequence: TGTGCCAGCAGCCAAGAGGGGACAGGTAACACCGGGGAGCTGTTTTTT. Protein: CASSQEGTGNTGELFF.